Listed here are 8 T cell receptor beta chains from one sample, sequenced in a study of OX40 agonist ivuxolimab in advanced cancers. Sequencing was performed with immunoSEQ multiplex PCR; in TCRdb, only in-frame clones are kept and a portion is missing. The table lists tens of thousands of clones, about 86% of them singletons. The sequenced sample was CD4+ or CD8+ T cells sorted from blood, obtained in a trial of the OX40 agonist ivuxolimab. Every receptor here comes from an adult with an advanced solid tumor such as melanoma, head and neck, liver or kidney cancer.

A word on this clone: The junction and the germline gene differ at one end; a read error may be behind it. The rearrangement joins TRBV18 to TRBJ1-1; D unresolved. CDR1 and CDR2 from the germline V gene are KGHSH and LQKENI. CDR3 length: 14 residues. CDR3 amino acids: CASSPQRVNTEACF. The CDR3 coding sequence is TGTGCCAGCTCACCACAGAGGGTGAACACTGAAGCTTGCTTT. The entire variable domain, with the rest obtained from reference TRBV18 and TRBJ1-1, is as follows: NAGVMQNPRHLVRRRGQEARLRCSPMKGHSHVYWYRQLPEEGLKFMVYLQKENIIDESGMPKERFSAEFPKEGPSILRIQQVVRGDSAAYFCASSPQRVNTEACFGQGTRLTVV.

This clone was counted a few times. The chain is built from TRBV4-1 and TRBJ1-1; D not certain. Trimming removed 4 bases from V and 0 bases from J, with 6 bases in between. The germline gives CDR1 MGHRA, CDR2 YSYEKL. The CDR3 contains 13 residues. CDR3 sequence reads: CASSPQLNTEAFF. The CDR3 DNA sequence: TGCGCCAGCAGCCCGCAGTTGAACACTGAAGCTTTCTTT.

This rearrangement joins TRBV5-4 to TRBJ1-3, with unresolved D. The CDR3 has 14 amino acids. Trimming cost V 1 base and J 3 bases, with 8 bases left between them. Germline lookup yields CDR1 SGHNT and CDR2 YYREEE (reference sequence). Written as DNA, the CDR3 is TGTGCCAGCAGCTTGTGGGGAGGTGGAAACACCATATATTTT. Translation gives CASSLWGGGNTIYF.

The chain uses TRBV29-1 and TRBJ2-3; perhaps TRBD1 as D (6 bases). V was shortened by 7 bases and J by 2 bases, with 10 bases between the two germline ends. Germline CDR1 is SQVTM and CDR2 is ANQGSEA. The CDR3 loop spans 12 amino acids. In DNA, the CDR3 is TGCAGCGAACAGGGAACCACAGATACGCAGTATTTT. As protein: CSEQGTTDTQYF.

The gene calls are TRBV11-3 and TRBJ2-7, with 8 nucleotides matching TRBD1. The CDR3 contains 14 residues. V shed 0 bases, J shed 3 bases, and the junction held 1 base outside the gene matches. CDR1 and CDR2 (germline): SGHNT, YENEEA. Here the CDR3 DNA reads TGTGCCAGCAGCTTAGACGGACAGGGCTACGAGCAGTACTTC. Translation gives CASSLDGQGYEQYF.

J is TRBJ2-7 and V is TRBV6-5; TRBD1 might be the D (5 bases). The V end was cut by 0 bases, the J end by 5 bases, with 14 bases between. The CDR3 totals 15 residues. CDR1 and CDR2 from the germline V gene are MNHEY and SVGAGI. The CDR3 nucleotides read TGTGCCAGCAGTTACTCGATGAAGGGGTGGCACGAGCAGTACTTC. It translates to CASSYSMKGWHEQYF.

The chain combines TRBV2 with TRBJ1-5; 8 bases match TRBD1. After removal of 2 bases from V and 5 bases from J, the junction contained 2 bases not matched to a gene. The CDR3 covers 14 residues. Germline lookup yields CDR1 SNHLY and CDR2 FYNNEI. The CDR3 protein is CASSETGQDQPQHF. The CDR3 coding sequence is TGTGCCAGCAGTGAAACGGGACAGGATCAGCCCCAGCATTTT.

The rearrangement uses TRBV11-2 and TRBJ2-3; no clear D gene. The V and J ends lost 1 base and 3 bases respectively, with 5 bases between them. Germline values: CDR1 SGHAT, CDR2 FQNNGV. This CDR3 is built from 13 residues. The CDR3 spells CASSLGRTDTQYF. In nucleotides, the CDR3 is TGTGCCAGCAGCTTAGGTCGGACAGATACGCAGTATTTT.